Listed here are 14 T cell receptor beta chains from one sample, sequenced in a study of blood T cell repertoires in COVID-19. Profiling relied on immunoSEQ multiplex PCR, and the TCRdb table lists in-frame clones only, not all of them. The table has a few hundred thousand clones, about 80% seen once. Specimen: PBMCs or T cells enriched from blood (not recorded which). Every receptor here comes from a man aged 30 to 45 with acute COVID-19.

V gene TRBV18 combines with J gene TRBJ1-2; 10 bases line up with TRBD1. Germline CDR1 reads KGHSH; CDR2 reads LQKENI. This CDR3 spans 14 amino acids. V was pared by 1 base and J by 6 bases, with 2 bases of the junction left unmatched. DNA for the CDR3: TGTGCCAGCTCACCACGGACAGGGGGTGATGGCTACACCTTC. Protein product: CASSPRTGGDGYTF.

This chain links TRBV14 with TRBJ1-3; D possibly corresponds to TRBD1 (6 bases). V lost 2 bases and J lost 1, with 9 bases in between. Germline V gives CDR1 SGHDN, CDR2 FVKESK. The CDR3 spans 15 residues. The CDR3 coding sequence is TGTGCCAGCAGCCAATTCAGGGGATCTGGAAACACCATATATTTT. This gives the protein CASSQFRGSGNTIYF.

This clone was recorded only once. The chain recombines TRBV18 with TRBJ1-2; tentative D call: TRBD1 (5 bases). Germline-derived CDR1 and CDR2 are KGHSH and LQKENI. This CDR3 spans 14 amino acids. The germline V and J ends were trimmed by 3 bases and 8 bases, with 16 bases remaining between them. CDR3 DNA: TGTGCCAGCTCACCGCTAGGGGCCGAGGAGGGCTACACCTTC. Protein product: CASSPLGAEEGYTF.

The chain has TRBV19 and TRBJ1-5, with D possibly matching TRBD1 (5 bases). Looked up from germline, CDR1 is LNHDA and CDR2 is SQIVND (reference sequence). The CDR3 loop spans 14 amino acids. The V gene lost 5 bases and the J gene lost 6 bases, with 14 bases spanning the gap. The CDR3: CASSVQGGGQPQHF. CDR3 nucleotide sequence: TGTGCCAGTAGTGTCCAGGGAGGAGGTCAGCCCCAGCATTTT.

This clone came up once. The V gene is TRBV6-5, the J gene TRBJ1-5, with no clear D. The CDR3 totals 15 residues. Germline values: CDR1 MNHEY, CDR2 SVGAGI. Trimming cost V 0 bases and J 4 bases, with 10 bases left between them. The CDR3 region is CASSYSRPENQPQHF. The CDR3, as DNA: TGTGCCAGCAGTTACTCGAGGCCAGAAAATCAGCCCCAGCATTTT.

The chain recombines TRBV10-3 with TRBJ2-5; TRBD2 aligns across 8 bases. With V trimmed by 2 bases and J by 0 bases, 5 bases remained unmatched. CDR3 length: 16 amino acids. Germline assignment: CDR1 ENHRY and CDR2 SYGVKD. Written as DNA, the CDR3 is TGTGCCATCAGTGAGGAGTCTAGCGGGTACCAAGAGACCCAGTACTTC. Amino acids: CAISEESSGYQETQYF.

The rearrangement uses TRBV9 and TRBJ1-1; TRBD1 agrees at 8 bases. Germline CDR1 SGDLS, CDR2 YYNGEE. V lost 3 bases and J lost 4; bases outside the gene matches: 11. The CDR3 loop spans 16 amino acids. CDR3 nucleotides: TGTGCCAGCAGCGCGTATACGGGACAGGCGGGCACTGAAGCTTTCTTT. Its translation: CASSAYTGQAGTEAFF.

The chain has TRBV19 and TRBJ2-5, with 7 bases fitting TRBD1. This CDR3 is 14 amino acids long. Germline V gives CDR1 LNHDA, CDR2 SQIVND (reference sequence). With 6 bases clipped from V and 4 bases from J, the junction kept 8 bases outside the gene matches. CDR3 amino acids: CASSMTGWRETQYF. The DNA of the CDR3 is TGTGCCAGTAGCATGACAGGGTGGAGAGAGACCCAGTACTTC.

The rearrangement joins TRBV6-6 to TRBJ1-1, with a tentative D call TRBD1 (5 bases). The CDR3 has 12 residues. Trimming left V 6 bases short and J 10 bases short, with 15 bases between. CDR1 is MNHNY, CDR2 SVGAGI, per germline (reference sequence). In DNA, the CDR3 is TGTGCCAGCAGAGAAGACAGCCGGCGAGCTTTCTTT. Residues: CASREDSRRAFF.

Details on this clone: Other nucleotide sequences in the sample specify the same CDR3. The chain recombines TRBV18 with TRBJ2-5; TRBD2 is a possible D gene (5 bases). The CDR3 is 13 amino acids. V lost 2 bases to trimming and J lost 2 bases, with 6 bases between them. CDR1 KGHSH and CDR2 LQKENI come from the germline V gene. The CDR3 loop is CASSPGLQETQYF. The CDR3 nucleotides are TGTGCCAGCTCACCAGGACTGCAAGAGACCCAGTACTTC. Full variable domain (outside the CDR3, taken from reference TRBV18 and TRBJ2-5): NAGVMQNPRHLVRRRGQEARLRCSPMKGHSHVYWYRQLPEEGLKFMVYLQKENIIDESGMPKERFSAEFPKEGPSILRIQQVVRGDSAAYFCASSPGLQETQYFGPGTRLLVL.

The chain is built from TRBV24-1 and TRBJ2-3, with TRBD1 identical over 7 bases. CDR3 length equals 16 residues. Germline assignment: CDR1 KGHDR and CDR2 SFDVKD. V lost 1 base, J lost 1 base, and 4 bases stayed unmatched. The CDR3 DNA is TGTGCCACCAGTGATTTTAACAGGGGCCGCACAGATACGCAGTATTTT. Amino acid sequence: CATSDFNRGRTDTQYF.

In its sample, this clone was seen a few times. This chain joins TRBV18 and TRBJ1-2; TRBD1 matches at 7 bases. J gave up 8 bases and V 3 bases, and 9 bases lay outside the gene matches. This CDR3 comprises 14 residues. CDR1 KGHSH and CDR2 LQKENI come from the germline V gene. The DNA for the CDR3 is TGTGCCAGCTCACCGGTGGACAGGCTGAACGGCTACACCTTC. Encoded protein: CASSPVDRLNGYTF.

This chain uses TRBV9 with TRBJ1-2; possibly TRBD1 for D (6 bases). Trimming left V 6 bases short and J 4 bases short, with 25 bases between. In germline, CDR1 is SGDLS, CDR2 YYNGEE. The CDR3 runs to 17 residues. CDR3 residues: CASNRGGQHGPIYGYTF. The CDR3 region has the DNA TGTGCCAGCAACCGGGGGGGCCAGCACGGTCCGATCTATGGCTACACCTTC.

This chain uses TRBV5-4 with TRBJ2-6; D remains unclear. This CDR3 spans 16 amino acids. The germline CDR1 and CDR2 sequences are SGHNT and YYREEE (reference sequence). V was clipped by 4 bases and J by 2 bases, with 13 bases between them. The CDR3 DNA follows: TGTGCCAGCAGCCGTGAGGCGTTCGCTGGGGCCAACGTCCTGACTTTC. This translates into CASSREAFAGANVLTF.